The clone carrying this TCR beta chain was observed a handful of times. Its antigen is still unknown. CDR1 and CDR2 from the germline V gene are SGHNT and YENEEA. CDR3 length: 15 residues. V was pared by 0 bases and J by 1 base, with 1 base of the junction left unmatched. The authors built TCR beta libraries using iRepertoire HTBI primers and Arm-PCR of CDR3 regions. MiXCR was run by TCRdb on the multiplex PCR reads, yielding one entry per CDR3 protein. The data contain about 460,000 distinct CDR3 sequences, 12% to 15% of them singletons. The time point was: newly diagnosed GD, antithyroid drugs for less than 3 months. RNA from PBMCs was the source of the TCR library. The source of the sample is a study of regulatory T cells in long-lasting Graves disease. Overall study findings and caveats: New patients shared roughly 980 public clonotypes, fewer than the roughly 2,500 shared by persistent patients. No thyroid tissue was studied; the work used peripheral blood only.

The sample also formed part of further work on T cells in Graves' hyperthyroidism and ophthalmopathy.

The material was peripheral blood mononuclear cells (PBMCs), obtained at new diagnosis, from a patient treated with antithyroid drugs. The receptor was derived from a woman aged 45-60 years with Graves disease. This chain connects TRBV11-3 to TRBJ2-7; 9 nucleotides match TRBD2. The CDR3 sequence is CASSLESGRSYEQYF. DNA for the CDR3: TGTGCCAGCAGCTTAGAGAGCGGGAGGTCCTACGAGCAGTACTTC.